Presented here are 8 T cell receptor beta chains from one specimen sequenced in a study of shared T cell receptors in the human thymus (dated by TCRdb to the early 2020s). Library construction relied on the immunoSEQ multiplex PCR assay. What TCRdb holds here is the immuneACCESS table cut down to in-frame rearrangements. Part of the clones is not present; checked against another copy, under half of the missing clones reflect an unresolved V gene, and the others are unexplained. This sample gives about 660,000 clones in total; approximately 87% of them show up just once. The ten largest make up 0.0095% to 0.013% of the sample. These data were likewise used in another study, on human thymus T cells.

Sequenced: thymocytes. These receptors all come from a boy under two years old with a congenital heart defect. Donor details come from another sample of the same person, matched by shared clones.

This clone has more than one count but fewer than ten. This rearrangement joins TRBV5-4 to TRBJ2-1; 14 bases are shared with TRBD2. V lost 4 bases and J lost 7; bases outside the gene matches: 4. The CDR3 loop spans 15 amino acids. CDR1 SGHNT and CDR2 YYREEE come from the germline V gene (reference sequence). This chain's CDR3 is CASSRTSGRTNEQFF. In DNA, the CDR3 is TGTGCCAGCAGCCGGACTAGCGGGAGGACAAATGAGCAGTTCTTC. The full variable domain, rest sourced from reference TRBV5-4 and TRBJ2-1, is ETGVTQSPTHLIKTRGQQVTLRCSSQSGHNTVSWYQQALGQGPQFIFQYYREEENGRGNFPPRFSGLQFPNYSSELNVNALELDDSALYLCASSRTSGRTNEQFFGPGTRLTVL.

This rearrangement joins TRBV5-1 to TRBJ2-7, with no clear D. With 4 bases removed from V and 3 bases from J, the gap between germline ends came to 5 bases. The CDR3 is made up of 11 amino acids. Germline-derived CDR1 and CDR2 are SGHRS and YFSETQ. CDR3 coding DNA: TGCGCCAGCAGCCTAGACTACGAGCAGTACTTC. This codes for CASSLDYEQYF.

V usage is TRBV27 and J usage is TRBJ2-2; 13 bases are a match to TRBD2. The CDR3 is 16 amino acids. V was pared by 5 bases and J by 6 bases, with 6 bases of the junction left unmatched. Germline CDR1 and CDR2: MNHEY and SMNVEV (reference sequence). The CDR3 DNA sequence: TGTGCCAGCAGTCAACTAGCGGGAGGGGAGGCCGGGGAGCTGTTTTTT. It is translated as CASSQLAGGEAGELFF.

The V and J genes are TRBV11-2 and TRBJ1-1, with 7 positions matching TRBD1. The trim removed 5 bases at V and 2 bases at J, leaving 11 bases unmatched. CDR1 and CDR2 from the germline V gene are SGHAT and FQNNGV. The CDR3 totals 16 residues. CDR3 loop: CASSAPPQGTNTEAFF. Here the CDR3 DNA reads TGTGCCAGCAGCGCGCCTCCACAGGGGACTAACACTGAAGCTTTCTTT.

The gene calls are TRBV11-3 and TRBJ2-1; TRBD2 aligns across 14 bases. Germline CDR1 and CDR2: SGHNT and YENEEA. The CDR3 covers 16 residues. V shed 5 bases and J 5 bases; nucleotides not matched to a gene: 5. The CDR3 DNA reads TGTGCCAGCAGCGCCTCGACTAGCGGGAGGGACAATGAGCAGTTCTTC. The encoded protein is CASSASTSGRDNEQFF.

The chain couples TRBV19 to TRBJ2-1; 12 bases align to TRBD1. The CDR3 sequence is 18 residues long. V was clipped by 6 bases and J by 7 bases; unmatched bases: 16. Germline lookup yields CDR1 LNHDA and CDR2 SQIVND (reference sequence). Here the CDR3 DNA reads TGTGCCAGTAGGCCAGACTTCACCGGGACAGGGGGCACAAATGAGCAGTTCTTC. Protein sequence: CASRPDFTGTGGTNEQFF.

This chain connects TRBV27 to TRBJ2-1; 9 bases fit TRBD2. V lost 3 bases to trimming and J lost 0 bases; unmatched junction nucleotides: 3. The CDR3 length is 16 residues. Germline loops: CDR1 MNHEY, CDR2 SMNVEV (reference sequence). The CDR3 spells CASSLGSGSSYNEQFF. The CDR3 coding sequence is TGTGCCAGCAGTTTGGGTAGCGGGAGCTCCTACAATGAGCAGTTCTTC.

Only one count was recorded for this clone. This chain uses TRBV5-1 with TRBJ2-7; 7 positions agree with TRBD2. There are 15 residues in the CDR3. Germline V lookup: CDR1 SGHRS, CDR2 YFSETQ. Trimming took 5 bases from V and 2 from J; bases not matched to a gene: 10. Written as DNA, the CDR3 is TGCGCCAGCAGTTTTTCTAGCGGCCGGACCTACGAGCAGTACTTC. Its protein product is CASSFSSGRTYEQYF.